This T cell receptor beta chain emerged from a study of T cells in Graves' hyperthyroidism and ophthalmopathy. Many counts were recorded for this clonotype. RNA transcripts gave rise to amplified TCR beta CDR3 regions. TCR CDR3 underwent first-round RT-PCR with the HTBI primer set. One entry per CDR3 protein results from TCRdb running MiXCR on the multiplex PCR reads. The repertoire holds hundreds of thousands of distinct CDR3 sequences, with about 12% as singletons. The CDR3 is made up of 16 amino acids. The V gene's germline CDR1 is SGHTA and CDR2 FQGTGA. Unmatched junction bases numbered 15, after V lost 3 bases and J lost 8 bases.

This sequence joins TRBV7-3 and TRBJ1-2; the match to TRBD1 covers 7 bases. The TCR was taken from a woman aged 18-29 years with Graves' hyperthyroidism. The specimen was blood. CDR3 DNA: TGTGCCAGCAGCTTCAGCTCCGGGACAGCTATCGAGGGCTACACCTTC. Its translation: CASSFSSGTAIEGYTF.